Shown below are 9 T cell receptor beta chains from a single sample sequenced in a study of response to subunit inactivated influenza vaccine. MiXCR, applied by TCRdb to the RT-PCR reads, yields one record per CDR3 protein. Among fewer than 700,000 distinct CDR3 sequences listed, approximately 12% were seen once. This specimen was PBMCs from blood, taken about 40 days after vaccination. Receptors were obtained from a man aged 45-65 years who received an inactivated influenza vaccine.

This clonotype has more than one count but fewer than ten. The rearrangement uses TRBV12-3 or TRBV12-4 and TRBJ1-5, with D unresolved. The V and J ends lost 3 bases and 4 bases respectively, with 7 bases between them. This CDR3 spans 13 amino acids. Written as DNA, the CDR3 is TGTGCCAGCAGTTTCGCGGAAAATCAGCCCCAGCATTTT. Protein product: CASSFAENQPQHF.

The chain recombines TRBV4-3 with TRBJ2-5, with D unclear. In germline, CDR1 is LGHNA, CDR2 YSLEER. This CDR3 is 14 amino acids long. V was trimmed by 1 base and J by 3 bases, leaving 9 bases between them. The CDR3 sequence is CASSQVFAEETQYF. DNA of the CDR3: TGCGCCAGCAGCCAAGTATTTGCGGAAGAGACCCAGTACTTC.

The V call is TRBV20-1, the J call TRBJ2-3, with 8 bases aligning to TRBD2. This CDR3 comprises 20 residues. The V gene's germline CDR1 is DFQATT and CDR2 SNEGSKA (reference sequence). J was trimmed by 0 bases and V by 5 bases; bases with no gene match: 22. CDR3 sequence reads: CSAFLTGRAAITSSTDTQYF. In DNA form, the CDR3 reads TGCAGTGCTTTTTTAACCGGGAGGGCAGCCATAACATCTAGCACAGATACGCAGTATTTT.

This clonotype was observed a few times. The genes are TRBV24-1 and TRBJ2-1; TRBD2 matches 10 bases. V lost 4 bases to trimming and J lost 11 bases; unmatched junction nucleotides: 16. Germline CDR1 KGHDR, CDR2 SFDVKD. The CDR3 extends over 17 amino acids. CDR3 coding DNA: TGTGCCACCAGTGACTTCACTAGCGGGAATTACCGGGAGCAGCAGTTCTTC. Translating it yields CATSDFTSGNYREQQFF.

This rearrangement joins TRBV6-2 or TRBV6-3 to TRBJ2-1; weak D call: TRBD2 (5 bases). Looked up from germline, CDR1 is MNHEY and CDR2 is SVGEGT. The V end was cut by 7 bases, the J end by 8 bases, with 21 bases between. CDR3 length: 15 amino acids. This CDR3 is CASTINGLAYDEQFF. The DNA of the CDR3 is TGTGCCAGCACCATCAACGGGCTAGCTTACGATGAGCAGTTCTTC.

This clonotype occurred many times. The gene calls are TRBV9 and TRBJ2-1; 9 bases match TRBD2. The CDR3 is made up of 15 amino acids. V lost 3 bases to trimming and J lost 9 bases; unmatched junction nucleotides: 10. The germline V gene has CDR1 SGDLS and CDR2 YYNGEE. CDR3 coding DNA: TGTGCCAGCAGCGCCGCCGGGACTAGCCACAGTGAGCAGTTCTTC. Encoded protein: CASSAAGTSHSEQFF.

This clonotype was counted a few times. The CDR3 sequence is CAIKGSTDTQYF. DNA of the CDR3: TGTGCCATCAAGGGTAGCACAGATACGCAGTATTTT. The chain couples TRBV10-3 to TRBJ2-3; D gene unclear. Per the germline V gene, CDR1 is ENHRY and CDR2 is SYGVKD. The CDR3 consists of 12 residues. V lost 7 bases to trimming and J lost 0 bases, with 5 bases between them.

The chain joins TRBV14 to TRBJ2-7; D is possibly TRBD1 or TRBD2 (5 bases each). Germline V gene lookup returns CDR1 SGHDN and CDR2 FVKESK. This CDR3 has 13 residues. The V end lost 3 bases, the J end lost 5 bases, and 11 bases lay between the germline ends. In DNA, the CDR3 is TGTGCCAGCAGCCAGGCCGGGACGAACGAGCAGTACTTC. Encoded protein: CASSQAGTNEQYF.

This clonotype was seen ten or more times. The CDR3 loop reads CASRGNTEAFF. The CDR3 DNA follows: TGTGCCAGCAGGGGGAACACTGAAGCTTTCTTT. The chain uses TRBV6-6 and TRBJ1-1; D not certain. In germline, CDR1 is MNHNY, CDR2 SVGAGI (reference sequence). This CDR3 has 11 residues. V lost 6 bases to trimming and J lost 1 base, with 3 bases between them.